The sample holds many counts of the clone carrying this T cell receptor beta chain. TCRdb processed the 5' RACE reads anew with MiXCR; each CDR3 protein has one entry. The sample carries a few hundred thousand distinct CDR3 sequences, 9.5% to 10% recorded once. The source of the sample is a study of identical twins. Germline CDR1 is SGHTA and CDR2 is FQGNSA. The CDR3 has 17 residues. Trimming took 5 bases from V and 2 from J; bases not matched to a gene: 12. These data also featured in a second study, about yellow fever vaccine responses in identical twins.

Sequenced: PBMCs. This clonotype was obtained from a young woman in good health. The chain has TRBV7-2 and TRBJ2-3, with 8 bases that match TRBD2. The CDR3: CASSLHERGRPTDTQYF. CDR3 coding DNA: TGTGCCAGCAGCCTCCACGAGCGGGGGAGACCCACAGATACGCAGTATTTT.